The source of this TCR beta chain is a study of tumour-infiltrating T cells in Burkitt lymphoma. The V and J ends lost 5 bases and 4 bases respectively, with 23 bases between them. The CDR3 consists of 16 residues. Germline lookup yields CDR1 SQVTM and CDR2 ANQGSEA. The protocol was immunoSEQ multiplex PCR, while the TCRdb copy is restricted to in-frame clones and leaves out a portion. The sample includes approximately 46,000 clones, 30% to 40% of them seen just once. Sequencing was carried out using tumor tissue. The origin of this receptor is a human donor with Burkitt lymphoma. J is TRBJ1-2 and V is TRBV29-1; TRBD1 might be the D (6 bases). The CDR3 DNA reads TGCAGCGTTACCCTGTCCGCCAAGACAGGTAGCTATGGCTACACCTTC. Protein product: CSVTLSAKTGSYGYTF.